A single sample is the source of the 10 T cell receptor beta chains below, sequenced in a study of blood T cell repertoires in COVID-19. Here immunoSEQ multiplex PCR was the method, and the copy in TCRdb shows in-frame clones only, minus some. Counted here are some 300,000 clones, 65% to 90% occurring once; the ten biggest clones make up around 12%. The sequencing input was peripheral blood. These receptors all stem from a woman in her seventies with COVID-19, enrolled during active disease.

The genes are TRBV9 and TRBJ2-2, with D perhaps matching TRBD1 (6 bases). Trimming removed 3 bases from V and 5 bases from J, with 17 bases in between. This CDR3 is 16 amino acids long. Looked up from germline, CDR1 is SGDLS and CDR2 is YYNGEE. The CDR3 spells CASSGDRSLVTGELFF. The CDR3 DNA reads as TGTGCCAGCAGCGGAGACAGGTCCCTAGTAACCGGGGAGCTGTTTTTT.

This CDR3 reads CASSPSSGGADTGELFF. The DNA for the CDR3 is TGTGCCAGTAGTCCATCGAGCGGGGGGGCCGACACCGGGGAGCTGTTTTTT. This chain connects TRBV19 to TRBJ2-2, with TRBD2 matching over 10 bases. CDR1 and CDR2 (germline): LNHDA, SQIVND (reference sequence). CDR3 length: 17 amino acids. V shed 5 bases and J 3 bases; nucleotides not matched to a gene: 9.

J is TRBJ1-3 and V is TRBV18, with D tentatively TRBD1 (5 bases). The germline V and J ends were trimmed by 6 bases and 0 bases, with 24 bases remaining between them. The CDR3 length is 19 residues. Looked up from germline, CDR1 is KGHSH and CDR2 is LQKENI. CDR3 nucleotides: TGTGCCAGCTCTCCAGGGTCCCGCGGGGTCCCTTTCTCTGGAAACACCATATATTTT. This translates into CASSPGSRGVPFSGNTIYF.

V usage is TRBV20-1 and J usage is TRBJ1-2; D unclear. Trimming removed 3 bases from V and 1 base from J, with 9 bases in between. The CDR3 runs to 13 residues. Germline V gives CDR1 DFQATT, CDR2 SNEGSKA (reference sequence). The CDR3 loop reads CSASHRDNYGYTF. The DNA for the CDR3 is TGCAGTGCTAGTCACCGGGATAACTATGGCTACACCTTC.

The chain combines TRBV7-8 with TRBJ2-7; D unresolved. V was shortened by 3 bases and J by 0 bases, with 12 bases between the two germline ends. The CDR3 consists of 15 residues. The germline gives CDR1 SGHVS, CDR2 FQNEAQ. The CDR3 loop reads CASSFVVSNSYEQYF. The CDR3 DNA sequence: TGTGCCAGCAGCTTCGTTGTCAGTAACTCCTACGAGCAGTACTTC. Based on the CDR3 plus reference TRBV7-8 and TRBJ2-7, the full variable domain is GAGVSQSPRYKVAKRGQDVALRCDPISGHVSLFWYQQALGQGPEFLTYFQNEAQLDKSGLPSDRFFAERPEGSVSTLKIQRTQQEDSAVYLCASSFVVSNSYEQYFGPGTRLTVT.

The rearrangement joins TRBV24-1 to TRBJ2-5; 7 positions match TRBD1. This CDR3 is built from 19 residues. Trimming took 4 bases from V and 1 from J; bases not matched to a gene: 17. Germline loops: CDR1 KGHDR, CDR2 SFDVKD. The CDR3: CATSDPALSLGGLQETQYF. As DNA, the CDR3 is TGTGCCACCAGTGACCCCGCCCTTAGCCTAGGGGGCCTCCAAGAGACCCAGTACTTC.

The gene calls are TRBV28 and TRBJ2-1, with 12 positions matching TRBD2. The CDR3 extends over 19 amino acids. Germline V CDR1 and CDR2: MDHEN, SYDVKM. V lost 3 bases and J lost 0; bases outside the gene matches: 9. Written as DNA, the CDR3 is TGTGCCAGCAGTTTCCCGACTAGCGGGGGCGGAAGCTCCTACAATGAGCAGTTCTTC. Its protein is CASSFPTSGGGSSYNEQFF. The variable domain in full, with the rest retrieved from reference TRBV28 and TRBJ2-1, is DVKVTQSSRYLVKRTGEKVFLECVQDMDHENMFWYRQDPGLGLRLIYFSYDVKMKEKGDIPEGYSVSREKKERFSLILESASTNQTSMYLCASSFPTSGGGSSYNEQFFGPGTRLTVL.

The chain carries TRBV7-3 and TRBJ2-5, with 8 bases matching TRBD1. In germline, CDR1 is SGHTA, CDR2 FQGTGA. The junction had 4 bases not matched to a gene; V was cut back by 5 bases and J by 5 bases. CDR3 length: 13 residues. The CDR3 spells CASSRTGGETQYF. CDR3 DNA sequence: TGTGCCAGCAGCAGAACAGGGGGGGAGACCCAGTACTTC.

CDR3 sequence: CASSLRGGETQYF. The CDR3 DNA is TGTGCCAGCAGCTTAAGGGGAGGAGAGACCCAGTACTTC. This rearrangement joins TRBV5-4 to TRBJ2-5, with D tentatively TRBD2 (6 bases). The CDR3 length is 13 residues. The germline gives CDR1 SGHNT, CDR2 YYREEE (reference sequence). Trimming pared 2 bases from V and 4 bases from J, leaving 9 bases between.

The genes are TRBV10-3 and TRBJ2-5; TRBD2 might be the D (7 bases). V was trimmed by 3 bases and J by 5 bases, leaving 25 bases between them. The V gene's germline CDR1 is ENHRY and CDR2 SYGVKD. The CDR3 has 18 amino acids. The chain's CDR3 is CAISDPYPGGQVKETQYF. The CDR3 DNA follows: TGTGCCATCAGTGACCCCTACCCCGGGGGGCAGGTTAAGGAGACCCAGTACTTC.